The entry below describes one T cell receptor beta chain. Ten or more counts support this clonotype. The target of this receptor is not known. One base away there is no much larger clone; base qualities are not given. The data stem from a study of T cells in Graves' hyperthyroidism and ophthalmopathy (dated by TCRdb to the late 2010s). Study-level background: Peripheral blood samples were taken at initial diagnosis, before any treatment was given. To identify distinguishing TCR V-J signatures, a discovery cohort of around 100 patients was used, comprising fewer than 45 with Graves' ophthalmopathy and some 57 with stable Graves' hyperthyroidism. Whether ophthalmopathy could be predicted prospectively was tested in an independent validation cohort made up of under 20 hyperthyroidism patients plus 17 patients who later progressed to ophthalmopathy. The 75 to 100 discovery patients were divided at random into training and test sets in a 7:3 ratio. In addition, the study compared T-cell repertoires in thyroid tissue and in blood from about 6 Graves' hyperthyroidism patients. After blood sampling, hyperthyroidism patients were treated with methimazole at a starting dose of 30 mg daily, and ophthalmopathy patients were treated with high-dose intravenous methylprednisolone. The paper describes TCR Vbeta CDR3 sequencing of 120 to 150 peripheral blood samples, made up of around 41 ophthalmopathy patients, some 76 hyperthyroidism patients and 17 progressor patients.

For this chain, trimming is 2 bases at the V end and 6 bases at the J end, and the number of junction bases without a gene match is 7. From its cysteine to its phenylalanine, the CDR3 spans 15 amino acids. This entry keeps only the CDR3 DNA: 45 bases, framed from base 1. CDR1 and CDR2 were assigned from the germline V gene as MGHDK and SYGVNS. The TCR beta CDR3 regions were amplified from RNA transcripts. A first-round RT-PCR of the TCR CDR3 used the HTBI primer set with the Qiagen OneStep RT-PCR kit. The libraries were constructed in a second round of multiplex PCR and then size-selected and purified. Sequencing of the libraries was done on an Illumina HiSeq2000 using paired-end 100 bp reads. The authors processed their data as follows. SOAPnuke was used to process the raw data, throwing out any read that contained adapters or uncalled bases, had a mean Phred below 15, or lacked an exact constant-primer or identifier match. High-quality paired reads were merged with COPE v1.2.5, and unique nucleotide sequences were defined as clonotypes. Clonotypes were aligned to IMGT TRBV, TRBD and TRBJ reference segments using MiTCR v1.1. Analysis was restricted to V-J combinations with a frequency above 0.0001, which covered roughly 99% of repertoires. The TCS score was defined as F50 (clonal expansion) divided by E x V (chaos), with BLOSUM62-based TCRdist calculated between CDR3 peptides within each V-J. Welch's t-statistics and random forest reduced fewer than 550 V-J features to 10 to 15, which were used in a naive Bayes classifier (R e1071). Thyroid-blood repertoire similarity was quantified with the Morisita-Horn index. Using fastp at Q25 and MiXCR, TCRdb reprocessed the public reads and kept productive beta chains. Rows are combined by CDR3 protein, so each entry shows the most common genes and DNA. The V and J calls and clone size are TCRdb's, not the authors'. A total of approximately 600,000 distinct CDR3 sequences appear in this sample, roughly 14% of them only once. About 4% of the sample comes from the top ten.

Study-level results and caveats: Most expanded thyroid clonotypes (frequency above 0.001) were also detected in blood, suggesting blood repertoires may reflect thyroid immune responses. No statistical method was used to set the sample size in advance, and investigators knew the group allocation. In validation, the model predicted progression to ophthalmopathy a median of roughly 6.2 months before onset, with about 71% sensitivity and 72.22% specificity. In cross-validation, a model built on a 13 V-J signature told ophthalmopathy apart from stable hyperthyroidism with about 90% sensitivity and around 81% specificity, and in testing the same model reached 80%/75%.

Ophthalmopathy patients had moderately to severely active disease, Clinical Activity Score of at least 3, NOSPECS grade of at least 4, and duration under 3 months. Any patient with an uncontrolled infection, another autoimmune disease, pregnancy or lactation was excluded. Clinical symptoms, serum thyroxine and TRAb, thyroid ultrasound, and orbital computed tomography formed the basis for the diagnoses. PBMCs were separated from 7.5 to 10 ml of fresh peripheral blood using Ficoll-Paque density gradient centrifugation. Trizol reagent was used to extract total RNA, and RNA quality was then checked on an Agilent 2100 Bioanalyzer.

Sequencing was carried out using blood. Rearrangement joined TRBV25-1 to TRBJ1-5; a stretch of 7 junction bases matches TRBD1. The clonotype was recovered from a woman aged 40-49 years with Graves' ophthalmopathy. The nucleotide sequence reads TGTGCCAGCAGTGAACGAGACAGGGAAAGTCAGCCCCAGCATTTT. The resulting protein is CASSERDRESQPQHF. With the rest looked up from the reference TRBV25-1 and TRBJ1-5 genes rather than sequenced, the full variable domain is EADIYQTPRYLVIGTGKKITLECSQTMGHDKMYWYQQDPGMELHLIHYSYGVNSTEKGDLSSESTVSRIRTEHFPLTLESARPSHTSQYLCASSERDRESQPQHFGDGTRLSIL.